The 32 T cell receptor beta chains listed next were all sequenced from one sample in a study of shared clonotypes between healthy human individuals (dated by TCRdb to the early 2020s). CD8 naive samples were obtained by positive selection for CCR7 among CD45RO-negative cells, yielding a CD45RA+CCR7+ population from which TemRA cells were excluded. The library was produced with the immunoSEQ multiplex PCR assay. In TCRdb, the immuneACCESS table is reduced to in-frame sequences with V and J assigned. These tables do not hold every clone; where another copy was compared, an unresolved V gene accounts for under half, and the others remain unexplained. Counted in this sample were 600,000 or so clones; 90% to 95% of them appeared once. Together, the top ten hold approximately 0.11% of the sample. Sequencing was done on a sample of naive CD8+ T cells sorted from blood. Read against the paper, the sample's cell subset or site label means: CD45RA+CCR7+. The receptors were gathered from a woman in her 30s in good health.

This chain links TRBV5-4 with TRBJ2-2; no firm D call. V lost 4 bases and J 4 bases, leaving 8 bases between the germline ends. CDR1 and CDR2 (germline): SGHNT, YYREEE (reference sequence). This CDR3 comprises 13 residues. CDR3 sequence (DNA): TGTGCCAGCAGCCCTGGGCTCACCGGGGAGCTGTTTTTT. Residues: CASSPGLTGELFF. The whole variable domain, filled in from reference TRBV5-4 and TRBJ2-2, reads ETGVTQSPTHLIKTRGQQVTLRCSSQSGHNTVSWYQQALGQGPQFIFQYYREEENGRGNFPPRFSGLQFPNYSSELNVNALELDDSALYLCASSPGLTGELFFGEGSRLTVL.

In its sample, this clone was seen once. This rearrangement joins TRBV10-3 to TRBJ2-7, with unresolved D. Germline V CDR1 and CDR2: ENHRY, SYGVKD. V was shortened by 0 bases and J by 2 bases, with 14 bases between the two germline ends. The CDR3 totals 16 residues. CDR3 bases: TGTGCCATCAGTGAGTCAGATGGACCCAGCCCCTACGAGCAGTACTTC. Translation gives CAISESDGPSPYEQYF.

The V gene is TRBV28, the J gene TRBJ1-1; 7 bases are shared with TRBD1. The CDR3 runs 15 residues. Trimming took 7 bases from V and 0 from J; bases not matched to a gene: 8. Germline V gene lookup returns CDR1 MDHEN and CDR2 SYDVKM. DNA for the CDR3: TGTGCCAGCACCCCCGGGACAGCTATGAACACTGAAGCTTTCTTT. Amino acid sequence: CASTPGTAMNTEAFF.

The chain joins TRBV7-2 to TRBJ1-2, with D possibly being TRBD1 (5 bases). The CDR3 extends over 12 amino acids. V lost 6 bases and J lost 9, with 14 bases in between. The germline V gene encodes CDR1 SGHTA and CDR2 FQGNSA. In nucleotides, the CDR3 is TGTGCCAGCAGAGGACATAACCCCCGCTACACCTTC. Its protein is CASRGHNPRYTF.

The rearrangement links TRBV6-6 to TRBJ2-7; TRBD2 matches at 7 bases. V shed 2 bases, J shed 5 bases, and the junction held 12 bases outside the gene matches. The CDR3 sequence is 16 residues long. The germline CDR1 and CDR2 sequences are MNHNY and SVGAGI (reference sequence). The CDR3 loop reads CASSYQAPAGVHEQYF. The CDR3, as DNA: TGTGCCAGCAGTTACCAAGCCCCTGCGGGAGTCCACGAGCAGTACTTC.

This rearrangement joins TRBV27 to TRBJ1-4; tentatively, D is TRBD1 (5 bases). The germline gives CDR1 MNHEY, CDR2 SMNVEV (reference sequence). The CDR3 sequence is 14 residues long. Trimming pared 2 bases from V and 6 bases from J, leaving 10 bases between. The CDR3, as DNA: TGTGCCAGCAGTTTAATCGGGGACGATGAAAAACTGTTTTTT. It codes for CASSLIGDDEKLFF. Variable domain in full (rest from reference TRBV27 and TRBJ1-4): EAQVTQNPRYLITVTGKKLTVTCSQNMNHEYMSWYRQDPGLGLRQIYYSMNVEVTDKGDVPEGYKVSRKEKRNFPLILESPSPNQTSLYFCASSLIGDDEKLFFGSGTQLSVL.

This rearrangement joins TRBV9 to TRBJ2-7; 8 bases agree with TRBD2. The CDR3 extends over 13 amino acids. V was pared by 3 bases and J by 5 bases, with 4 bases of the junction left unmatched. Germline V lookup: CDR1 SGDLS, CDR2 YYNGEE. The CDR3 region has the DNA TGTGCCAGCAGCGGAGGAGCGGGGGACGAGCAGTACTTC. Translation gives CASSGGAGDEQYF.

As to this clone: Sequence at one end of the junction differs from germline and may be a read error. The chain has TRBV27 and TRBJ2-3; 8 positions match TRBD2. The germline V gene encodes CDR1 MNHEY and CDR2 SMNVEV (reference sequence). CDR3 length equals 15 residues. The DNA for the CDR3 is TGTGCCAGCAGAGAACTAGCGGAGACCACAGATACGCAATATTTT. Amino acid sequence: CASRELAETTDTQYF.

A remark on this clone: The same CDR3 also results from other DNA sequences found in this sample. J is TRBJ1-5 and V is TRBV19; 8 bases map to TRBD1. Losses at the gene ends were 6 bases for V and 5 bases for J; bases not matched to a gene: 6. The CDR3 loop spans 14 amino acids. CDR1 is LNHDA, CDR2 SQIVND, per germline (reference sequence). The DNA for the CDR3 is TGTGCCAGTAGCCCCGGACAGGGCTATCAGCCCCAGCATTTT. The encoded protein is CASSPGQGYQPQHF.

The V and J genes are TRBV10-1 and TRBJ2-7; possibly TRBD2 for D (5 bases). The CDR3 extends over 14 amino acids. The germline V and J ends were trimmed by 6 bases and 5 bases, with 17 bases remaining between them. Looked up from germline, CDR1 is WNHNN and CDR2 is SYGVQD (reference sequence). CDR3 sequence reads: CASRILVAVDEQYF. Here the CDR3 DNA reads TGCGCCAGCAGAATACTAGTGGCGGTCGACGAGCAGTACTTC.

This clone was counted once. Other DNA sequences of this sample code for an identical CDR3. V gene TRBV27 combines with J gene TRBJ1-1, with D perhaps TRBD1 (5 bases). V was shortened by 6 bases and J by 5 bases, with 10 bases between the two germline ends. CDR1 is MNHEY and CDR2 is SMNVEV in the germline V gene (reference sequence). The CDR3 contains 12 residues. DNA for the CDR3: TGTGCCAGCAGAACAGGCGGAACTGAAGCTTTCTTT. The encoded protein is CASRTGGTEAFF.

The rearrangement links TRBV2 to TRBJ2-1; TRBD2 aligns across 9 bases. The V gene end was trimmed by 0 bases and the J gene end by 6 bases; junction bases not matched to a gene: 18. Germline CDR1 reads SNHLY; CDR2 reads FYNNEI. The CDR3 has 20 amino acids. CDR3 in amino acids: CASSEAIRGSGSERGNEQFF. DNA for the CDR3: TGTGCCAGCAGTGAAGCGATCCGGGGTAGCGGGAGTGAACGGGGCAATGAGCAGTTCTTC.

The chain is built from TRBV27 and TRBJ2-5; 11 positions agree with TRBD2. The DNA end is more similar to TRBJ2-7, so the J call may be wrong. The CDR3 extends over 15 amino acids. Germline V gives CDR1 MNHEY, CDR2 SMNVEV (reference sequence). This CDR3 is CASRSPLAGDYEQYF. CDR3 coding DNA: TGTGCCAGCAGGTCTCCACTAGCGGGAGATTACGAGCAGTACTTC.

The CDR3 DNA reads as TGTGCCATCGGCTGGGGCTACGAGCAGTACTTC. This encodes CAIGWGYEQYF. V is TRBV21-1 and J is TRBJ2-7. TRBV21-1 is a pseudogene locus. There are 11 residues in the CDR3.

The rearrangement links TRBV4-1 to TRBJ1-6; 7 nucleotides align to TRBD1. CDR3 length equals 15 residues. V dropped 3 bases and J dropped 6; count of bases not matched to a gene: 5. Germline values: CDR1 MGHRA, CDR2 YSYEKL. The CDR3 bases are TGCGCCAGCAGCCAGGCGACAGGGCGTAATTCACCCCTCCACTTT. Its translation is CASSQATGRNSPLHF.

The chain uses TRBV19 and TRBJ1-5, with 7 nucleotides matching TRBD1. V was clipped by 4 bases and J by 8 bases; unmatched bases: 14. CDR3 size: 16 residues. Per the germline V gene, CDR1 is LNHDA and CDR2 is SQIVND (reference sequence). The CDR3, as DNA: TGTGCCAGTAGTAGTCGGGACAGTGTTTATGGGAAGCCCCAGCATTTT. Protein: CASSSRDSVYGKPQHF.

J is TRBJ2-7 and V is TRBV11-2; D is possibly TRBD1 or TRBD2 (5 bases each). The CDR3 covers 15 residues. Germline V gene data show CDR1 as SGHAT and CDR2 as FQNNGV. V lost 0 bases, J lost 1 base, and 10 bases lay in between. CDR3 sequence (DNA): TGTGCCAGCAGCTTAGAGGGACGGAGATCCTACGAGCAGTACTTC. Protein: CASSLEGRRSYEQYF. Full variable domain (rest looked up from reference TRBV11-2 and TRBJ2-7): EAGVAQSPRYKIIEKRQSVAFWCNPISGHATLYWYQQILGQGPKLLIQFQNNGVVDDSQLPKDRFSAERLKGVDSTLKIQPAKLEDSAVYLCASSLEGRRSYEQYFGPGTRLTVT.

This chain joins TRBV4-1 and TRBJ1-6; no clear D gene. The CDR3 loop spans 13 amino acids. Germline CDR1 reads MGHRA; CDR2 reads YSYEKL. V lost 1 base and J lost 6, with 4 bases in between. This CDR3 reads CASSQGINSPLHF. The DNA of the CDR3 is TGCGCCAGCAGCCAAGGGATTAATTCACCCCTCCACTTT.

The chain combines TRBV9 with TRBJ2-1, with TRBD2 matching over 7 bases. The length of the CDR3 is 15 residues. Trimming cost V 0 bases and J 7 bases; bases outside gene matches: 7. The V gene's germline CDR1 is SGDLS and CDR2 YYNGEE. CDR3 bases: TGTGCCAGCAGCGTAGCGGCGGGAGAGAAAAATGAGCAGTTCTTC. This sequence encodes CASSVAAGEKNEQFF.

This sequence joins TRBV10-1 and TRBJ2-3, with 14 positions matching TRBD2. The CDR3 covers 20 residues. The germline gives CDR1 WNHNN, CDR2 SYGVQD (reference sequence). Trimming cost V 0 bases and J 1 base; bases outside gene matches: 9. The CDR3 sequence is CASSESIGTSGRERTDTQYF. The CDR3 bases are TGCGCCAGCAGTGAGTCAATAGGGACTAGCGGGAGAGAACGCACAGATACGCAGTATTTT.

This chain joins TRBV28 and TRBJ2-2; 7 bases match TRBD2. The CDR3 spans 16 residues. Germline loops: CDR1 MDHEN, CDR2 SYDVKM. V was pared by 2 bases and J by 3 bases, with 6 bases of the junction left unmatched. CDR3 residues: CASSLPSRGYTGELFF. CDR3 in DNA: TGTGCCAGCAGTTTACCTTCGCGGGGGTACACCGGGGAGCTGTTTTTT.

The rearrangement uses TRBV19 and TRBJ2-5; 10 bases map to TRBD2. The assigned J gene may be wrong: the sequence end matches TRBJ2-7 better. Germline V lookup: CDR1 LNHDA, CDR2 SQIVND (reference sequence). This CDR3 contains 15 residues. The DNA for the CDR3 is TGTGCCAGTAGTACAGGACTAGCGGACGCCTACGAGCAGTACTTC. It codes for CASSTGLADAYEQYF.

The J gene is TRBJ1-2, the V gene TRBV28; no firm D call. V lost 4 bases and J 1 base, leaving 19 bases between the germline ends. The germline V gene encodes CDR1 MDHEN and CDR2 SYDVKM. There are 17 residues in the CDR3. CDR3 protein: CASSSPLDGILNYGYTF. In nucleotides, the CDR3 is TGTGCCAGCAGTTCCCCCCTAGACGGTATTCTTAACTATGGCTACACCTTC.

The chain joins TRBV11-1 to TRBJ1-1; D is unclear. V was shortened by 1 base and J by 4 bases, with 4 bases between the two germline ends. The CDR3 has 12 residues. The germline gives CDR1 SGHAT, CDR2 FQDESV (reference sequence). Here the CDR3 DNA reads TGTGCCAGCAGCTTAGATGGCACTGAAGCTTTCTTT. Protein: CASSLDGTEAFF.

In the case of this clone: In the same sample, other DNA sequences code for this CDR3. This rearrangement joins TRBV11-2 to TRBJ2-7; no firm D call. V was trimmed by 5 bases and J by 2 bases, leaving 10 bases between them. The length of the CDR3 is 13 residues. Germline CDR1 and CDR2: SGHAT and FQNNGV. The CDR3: CASSPGQTYEQYF. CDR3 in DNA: TGTGCCAGCAGCCCTGGCCAAACCTACGAGCAGTACTTC.

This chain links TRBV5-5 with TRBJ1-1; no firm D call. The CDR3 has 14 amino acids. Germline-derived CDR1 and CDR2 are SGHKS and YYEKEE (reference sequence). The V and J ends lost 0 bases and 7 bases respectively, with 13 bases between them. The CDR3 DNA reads TGTGCCAGCAGCTTGGAGGGCCCTAATGTTGAAGCTTTCTTT. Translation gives CASSLEGPNVEAFF.

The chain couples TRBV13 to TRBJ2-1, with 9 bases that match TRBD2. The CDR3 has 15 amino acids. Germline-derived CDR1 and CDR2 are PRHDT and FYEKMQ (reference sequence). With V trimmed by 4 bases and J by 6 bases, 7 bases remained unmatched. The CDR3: CASSSQRGVTNEQFF. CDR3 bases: TGTGCCAGCAGCTCCCAGCGGGGGGTAACCAATGAGCAGTTCTTC.

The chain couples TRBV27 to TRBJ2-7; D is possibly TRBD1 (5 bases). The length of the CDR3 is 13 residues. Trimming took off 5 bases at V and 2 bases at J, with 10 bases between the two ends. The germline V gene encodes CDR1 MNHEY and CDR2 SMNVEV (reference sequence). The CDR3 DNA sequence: TGTGCCAGCAGTCAAACAGGAACCTACGAGCAGTACTTC. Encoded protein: CASSQTGTYEQYF.

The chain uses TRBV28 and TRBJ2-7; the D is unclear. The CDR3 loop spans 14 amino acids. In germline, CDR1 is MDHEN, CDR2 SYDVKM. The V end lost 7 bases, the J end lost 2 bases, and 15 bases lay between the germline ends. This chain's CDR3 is CASTFKTPPYEQYF. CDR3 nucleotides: TGTGCCAGCACTTTCAAAACACCTCCCTACGAGCAGTACTTC.

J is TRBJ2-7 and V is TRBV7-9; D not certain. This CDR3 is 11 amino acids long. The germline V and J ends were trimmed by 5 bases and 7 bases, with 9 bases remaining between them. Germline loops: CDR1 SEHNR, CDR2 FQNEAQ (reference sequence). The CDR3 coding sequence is TGTGCCAGCAGCGTTATTGGGGAGCAGTACTTC. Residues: CASSVIGEQYF.

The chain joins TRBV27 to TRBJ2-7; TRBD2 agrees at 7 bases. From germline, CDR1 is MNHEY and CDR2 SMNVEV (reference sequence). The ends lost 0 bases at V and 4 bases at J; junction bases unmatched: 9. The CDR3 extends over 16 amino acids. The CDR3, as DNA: TGTGCCAGCAGTTTATCGGGCGGGAGTACCCTTTACGAGCAGTACTTC. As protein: CASSLSGGSTLYEQYF.

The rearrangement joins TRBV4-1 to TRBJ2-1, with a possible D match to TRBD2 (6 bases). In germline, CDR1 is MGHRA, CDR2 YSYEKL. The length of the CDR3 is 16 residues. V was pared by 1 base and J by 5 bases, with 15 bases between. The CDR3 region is CASSQAGGTINNEQFF. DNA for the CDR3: TGCGCCAGCAGCCAAGCCGGGGGTACTATAAACAATGAGCAGTTCTTC.